The 27 T cell receptor beta chains presented below share a single source sample, sequenced in a study of OX40 agonist ivuxolimab in advanced cancers. TCRdb's table, derived via immunoSEQ multiplex PCR, lists solely in-frame clones and lacks some. Seen here are 70,000 to 85,000 clones, approximately 93% observed once, and the top ten hold about 11%. This material consisted of CD4+ or CD8+ T cells sorted from blood, taken in a trial of the OX40 agonist ivuxolimab. These receptor sequences come from an adult with an advanced solid tumor such as melanoma, head and neck, liver or kidney cancer.

The V call is TRBV9, the J call TRBJ2-7; the match to TRBD2 covers 13 bases. This CDR3 region has 16 residues. CDR1 SGDLS and CDR2 YYNGEE come from the germline V gene. Unmatched junction bases numbered 6, after V lost 4 bases and J lost 2 bases. CDR3 amino acids: CASSFGTSGNPYEQYF. CDR3 DNA sequence: TGTGCCAGCAGCTTCGGGACTAGCGGGAACCCCTACGAGCAGTACTTC.

V and J are TRBV13 and TRBJ1-4; no clear D. V lost 3 bases and J 8 bases, leaving 16 bases between the germline ends. The CDR3 sequence is 15 residues long. The germline CDR1 and CDR2 sequences are PRHDT and FYEKMQ (reference sequence). In nucleotides, the CDR3 is TGTGCCAGCAGCTTCCAGGACGGGCCGCAGGAAAAACTGTTTTTT. It is translated as CASSFQDGPQEKLFF.

The chain combines TRBV11-2 with TRBJ2-5; 10 nucleotides match TRBD1. The J call may be faulty, since TRBJ2-7 better matches the DNA end. The CDR3 runs to 15 residues. Germline CDR1 is SGHAT and CDR2 is FQNNGV. As DNA, the CDR3 is TGTGCCAGCAGCTTTGGACAGGGGGTTTTCCACGAGCAGTACTTC. This translates into CASSFGQGVFHEQYF.

The rearrangement links TRBV28 to TRBJ1-1, with 8 bases fitting TRBD1. After removal of 3 bases from V and 8 bases from J, the junction contained 11 bases not matched to a gene. Per germline, CDR1 MDHEN and CDR2 SYDVKM. The CDR3 contains 15 residues. The CDR3 DNA is TGTGCCAGCAGTTTGACATTTACAGGGGGTACCGAAGCTTTCTTT. Protein: CASSLTFTGGTEAFF. Filled out from reference TRBV28 and TRBJ1-1, the complete variable domain reads DVKVTQSSRYLVKRTGEKVFLECVQDMDHENMFWYRQDPGLGLRLIYFSYDVKMKEKGDIPEGYSVSREKKERFSLILESASTNQTSMYLCASSLTFTGGTEAFFGQGTRLTVV.

The V and J genes are TRBV4-3 and TRBJ2-1; TRBD2 matches 8 bases. This CDR3 has 16 amino acids. Germline assignment: CDR1 LGHNA and CDR2 YSLEER. V trimming: 1 base; J trimming: 5 bases; junction bases outside the gene matches: 7. CDR3 region: CASSQGLAIPNNEQFF. The CDR3 DNA sequence: TGCGCCAGCAGCCAAGGACTAGCGATCCCCAACAATGAGCAGTTCTTC.

The CDR3 spells CASSHSGRIINEQFF. The DNA of the CDR3 is TGTGCCAGCAGCCATAGCGGGCGGATTATCAATGAGCAGTTCTTC. This sequence joins TRBV7-9 and TRBJ2-1; TRBD2 matches at 7 bases. Germline loops: CDR1 SEHNR, CDR2 FQNEAQ (reference sequence). V shed 5 bases and J 6 bases; nucleotides not matched to a gene: 10. The CDR3 sequence is 15 residues long. Based on the CDR3 plus reference TRBV7-9 and TRBJ2-1, the full variable domain is DTGVSQNPRHKITKRGQNVTFRCDPISEHNRLYWYRQTLGQGPEFLTYFQNEAQLEKSRLLSDRFSAERPKGSFSTLEIQRTEQGDSAMYLCASSHSGRIINEQFFGPGTRLTVL.

This chain links TRBV11-3 with TRBJ2-1, with TRBD1 identical over 9 bases. V was pared by 1 base and J by 7 bases, with 8 bases of the junction left unmatched. Germline lookup yields CDR1 SGHNT and CDR2 YENEEA. CDR3 length equals 16 residues. The CDR3 DNA follows: TGTGCCAGCAGCTTAGCGGGGACAGGGTGGGGGAATGAGCAGTTCTTC. Protein sequence: CASSLAGTGWGNEQFF.

The rearrangement uses TRBV19 and TRBJ2-1; 7 bases map to TRBD2. The germline V gene has CDR1 LNHDA and CDR2 SQIVND (reference sequence). V lost 6 bases, J lost 2 bases, and 4 bases stayed unmatched. The CDR3 has 14 amino acids. CDR3 residues: CASSYGGAYNEQFF. The CDR3 DNA sequence: TGTGCCAGTAGCTATGGGGGGGCCTACAATGAGCAGTTCTTC.

J is TRBJ1-3 and V is TRBV15; D gene uncertain. V was pared by 0 bases and J by 0 bases, with 15 bases between. This CDR3 region has 18 residues. The germline V gene has CDR1 LNHNV and CDR2 YYDKDF (reference sequence). The CDR3 region has the DNA TGTGCCACCAGCAGAGATGTGATTCGCGACCCCTCTGGAAACACCATATATTTT. Protein product: CATSRDVIRDPSGNTIYF.

This chain connects TRBV7-4 to TRBJ1-2, with D perhaps TRBD1 (6 bases). Trimming removed 4 bases at V and 2 bases at J, with 23 bases between. The germline V gene has CDR1 SGHVT and CDR2 SQSDAQ. The CDR3 is 18 residues long. The CDR3 loop reads CASSSDRYGQTTNYGYTF. For the CDR3, the DNA is TGTGCCAGCAGCTCCGACAGGTATGGACAGACCACGAACTATGGCTACACCTTC. The entire variable domain, with the rest obtained from reference TRBV7-4 and TRBJ1-2, is as follows: GAGVSQSPRYKVAKRGRDVALRCDSISGHVTLYWYRQTLGQGSEVLTYSQSDAQRDKSGRPSGRFSAERPERSVSTLKIQRTEQGDSAVYLCASSSDRYGQTTNYGYTFGSGTRLTVV.

The chain carries TRBV19 and TRBJ2-2; no clear D gene. Germline CDR1 is LNHDA and CDR2 is SQIVND (reference sequence). The CDR3 sequence is 13 residues long. Trimming took 1 base from V and 6 from J, leaving 6 bases between them. CDR3 nucleotides: TGTGCCAGTAGTATAGCAGGATCCGGGGAGCTGTTTTTT. Translated: CASSIAGSGELFF.

The V and J genes are TRBV7-9 and TRBJ1-1; D not resolved. Deletions cut 3 bases from V and 4 bases from J, with 6 bases between. CDR3 length equals 12 residues. Germline CDR1 reads SEHNR; CDR2 reads FQNEAQ (reference sequence). CDR3 bases: TGTGCCAGCAGCTTCTATGGCACTGAAGCTTTCTTT. Residues: CASSFYGTEAFF.

The chain couples TRBV4-2 to TRBJ1-5; 8 bases are shared with TRBD1. V was clipped by 4 bases and J by 3 bases; unmatched bases: 8. Germline values: CDR1 LGHNA, CDR2 YNFKEQ. The CDR3 loop spans 16 amino acids. CDR3 residues: CASSLTDRALNQPQHF. The CDR3 region has the DNA TGTGCCAGCAGCCTTACGGACAGGGCCCTCAATCAGCCCCAGCATTTT.

V and J are TRBV5-3 and TRBJ2-5; 7 nucleotides agree with TRBD1. The J call is doubtful: the DNA matches TRBJ2-7 better. TRBV5-3 is an ORF; its function is uncertain. The CDR3 runs to 12 residues. The CDR3 bases are TGTGCCAGAAGCTTGGGACAGGGCGAGCAGTACTTC. Translating it yields CARSLGQGEQYF.

The chain is built from TRBV5-6 and TRBJ2-1; D unresolved. CDR1 is SGHDT and CDR2 is YYEEEE in the germline V gene. The CDR3 runs to 13 residues. V gave up 3 bases and J gave up 4 bases, with 8 bases separating them. The CDR3 loop is CASSSGAYNEQFF. The CDR3 DNA sequence: TGTGCCAGCAGCTCCGGCGCGTACAATGAGCAGTTCTTC.

The rearrangement uses TRBV7-8 and TRBJ2-1, with 7 bases aligning to TRBD1. Germline trimming cut 0 bases from V and 3 bases from J; bases unmatched to any gene: 8. Germline CDR1 is SGHVS and CDR2 is FQNEAQ. CDR3 length: 17 amino acids. Here the CDR3 DNA reads TGTGCCAGCAGCTTAGCAGGTAGGACAGGAAACTACAATGAGCAGTTCTTC. Translated, it gives CASSLAGRTGNYNEQFF.

The chain employs TRBV4-3 and TRBJ2-1; tentative D call: TRBD2 (5 bases). The CDR3 loop spans 16 amino acids. With 0 bases removed from V and 9 bases from J, the gap between germline ends came to 18 bases. The germline V gene has CDR1 LGHNA and CDR2 YSLEER. For the CDR3, the DNA is TGCGCCAGCAGCCAAGAAGTAGCTAGCACGAGAAGTGAGCAGTTCTTC. Residues: CASSQEVASTRSEQFF.

The chain recombines TRBV28 with TRBJ2-1, with no clear D. The CDR3 extends over 10 amino acids. The germline V gene encodes CDR1 MDHEN and CDR2 SYDVKM. The V gene lost 6 bases and the J gene lost 6 bases, with 3 bases spanning the gap. For the CDR3, the DNA is TGTGCCAGCAGCGGCAATGAGCAGTTCTTC. This translates into CASSGNEQFF.

This chain connects TRBV13 to TRBJ2-1; TRBD2 matches at 7 bases. Germline CDR1 reads PRHDT; CDR2 reads FYEKMQ (reference sequence). V lost 3 bases, J lost 10 bases, and 12 bases stayed unmatched. The CDR3 is 15 amino acids. CDR3 loop: CASSFRVLAGREQFF. The CDR3 DNA reads TGTGCCAGCAGCTTCCGGGTGTTAGCGGGTAGGGAGCAGTTCTTC.

The V gene is TRBV10-3, the J gene TRBJ1-1; 7 nucleotides match TRBD1. Germline V lookup: CDR1 ENHRY, CDR2 SYGVKD. V lost 5 bases, J lost 3 bases, and 3 bases stayed unmatched. The CDR3 is 13 residues long. Here the CDR3 DNA reads TGTGCCATCAGTCCGGACAGGTACACTGAAGCTTTCTTT. This gives the protein CAISPDRYTEAFF.

The J gene is TRBJ2-3, the V gene TRBV7-2; D is uncertain. This CDR3 is built from 15 residues. The V end was cut by 5 bases, the J end by 2 bases, with 14 bases between. Germline V CDR1 and CDR2: SGHTA, FQGNSA. The CDR3: CASSPSRRATDTQYF. CDR3 DNA sequence: TGTGCCAGCAGCCCCTCGCGGCGAGCCACAGATACGCAGTATTTT. Looking up the rest from reference TRBV7-2 and TRBJ2-3 gives the full variable domain: GAGVSQSPSNKVTEKGKDVELRCDPISGHTALYWYRQSLGQGLEFLIYFQGNSAPDKSGLPSDRFSAERTGGSVSTLTIQRTQQEDSAVYLCASSPSRRATDTQYFGPGTRLTVL.

The chain recombines TRBV7-2 with TRBJ2-3; D may be TRBD1 or TRBD2 (5 bases each). The germline V gene encodes CDR1 SGHTA and CDR2 FQGNSA. Trimming removed 2 bases at V and 2 bases at J, with 14 bases between. The CDR3 has 16 amino acids. CDR3 coding DNA: TGTGCCAGCAGCTTATGGGTAGGGGACGACACAGATACGCAGTATTTT. Residues: CASSLWVGDDTDTQYF. The whole variable domain, filled in from reference TRBV7-2 and TRBJ2-3, reads GAGVSQSPSNKVTEKGKDVELRCDPISGHTALYWYRQSLGQGLEFLIYFQGNSAPDKSGLPSDRFSAERTGGSVSTLTIQRTQQEDSAVYLCASSLWVGDDTDTQYFGPGTRLTVL.

This sequence joins TRBV29-1 and TRBJ2-2; D perhaps matches TRBD1 (6 bases). V was shortened by 6 bases and J by 3 bases, with 14 bases between the two germline ends. This CDR3 contains 14 residues. Germline V lookup: CDR1 SQVTM, CDR2 ANQGSEA. As DNA, the CDR3 is TGCAGCGTATACAGGGTAGAAGACACCGGGGAGCTGTTTTTT. Protein: CSVYRVEDTGELFF.

This chain links TRBV27 with TRBJ2-7, with 7 bases that match TRBD1. The germline V gene has CDR1 MNHEY and CDR2 SMNVEV (reference sequence). This CDR3 region has 15 residues. V was clipped by 3 bases and J by 4 bases; unmatched bases: 9. CDR3 bases: TGTGCCAGCAGTTTGGGGGACAGAACCTTTTACGAGCAGTACTTC. This encodes CASSLGDRTFYEQYF.

The chain employs TRBV7-2 and TRBJ2-7; a possible D gene is TRBD2 (6 bases). CDR1 SGHTA and CDR2 FQGNSA come from the germline V gene. Trimming left V 8 bases short and J 5 bases short, with 10 bases between. CDR3 size: 11 residues. CDR3 residues: CASGGLDEQYF. CDR3 DNA sequence: TGTGCCAGCGGGGGGTTGGACGAGCAGTACTTC.

J is TRBJ2-7 and V is TRBV27, with D tentatively TRBD1 (6 bases). The germline gives CDR1 MNHEY, CDR2 SMNVEV (reference sequence). Between the trimmed V and J ends, which lost 3 bases and 3 bases, there was a span of 12 bases. The length of the CDR3 is 14 residues. CDR3 region: CASSFRDTYYEQYF. The DNA of the CDR3 is TGTGCCAGCAGTTTCCGGGACACTTACTACGAGCAGTACTTC.

The gene calls are TRBV7-9 and TRBJ1-2; 10 nucleotides agree with TRBD1. The CDR3 consists of 14 residues. After removal of 3 bases from V and 4 bases from J, the junction contained 2 bases not matched to a gene. Germline CDR1 and CDR2: SEHNR and FQNEAQ (reference sequence). CDR3 sequence reads: CASSLRDRGYGYTF. CDR3 nucleotide sequence: TGTGCCAGCAGCTTGAGGGACAGGGGCTATGGCTACACCTTC.